Shown below are 4 T cell receptor beta chains from a single sample sequenced in a study of blood T cells in healthy people across ages. A second PCR, run for about 6 to 11 cycles, used a sample-barcoded 5' primer plus a J-beta primer mix. TCRdb fed the 5' RACE reads into MiXCR, producing one record per CDR3 protein. The repertoire includes some 1.5 million distinct CDR3 sequences, over 25% of them detected once, and 7.7% sits in the top ten. The sample taken for sequencing was blood. The source is a woman aged 25-40 years in good health.

A few counts support this clonotype. Mismatch with germline at one junction end may stem from a read error. Here the CDR3 reads CAASSGWANTEAFF. CDR3 nucleotide sequence: TGTGCCGCCAGTTCAGGGTGGGCGAACACTGAAGCTTTCTTT. The chain is built from TRBV24-1 and TRBJ1-1, with a possible D match to TRBD1 (5 bases). The CDR3 loop spans 14 amino acids. From germline, CDR1 is KGHDR and CDR2 SFDVKD.

This chain links TRBV29-1 with TRBJ1-2, with D possibly matching TRBD1 (5 bases). The CDR3 is made up of 12 amino acids. CDR1 is SQVTM and CDR2 is ANQGSEA in the germline V gene. The V and J ends lost 4 bases and 4 bases respectively, with 10 bases between them. The CDR3 reads CSVGSGTYGYTF. CDR3 DNA: TGCAGCGTTGGCTCAGGGACCTATGGCTACACCTTC.

The V call is TRBV3-1, the J call TRBJ1-1; a weak D match, TRBD1 (5 bases). The germline V and J ends were trimmed by 2 bases and 6 bases, with 16 bases remaining between them. Germline V gives CDR1 LGHDT, CDR2 YNNKEL (reference sequence). This CDR3 region has 15 residues. CDR3 sequence: CASSQRDSPSPEAFF. CDR3 DNA: TGTGCCAGCAGCCAACGAGACAGTCCCTCCCCTGAAGCTTTCTTT.

The genes are TRBV6-1 and TRBJ2-1; 8 bases line up with TRBD1. Germline values: CDR1 MNHNS, CDR2 SASEGT. The length of the CDR3 is 15 residues. Trimming removed 4 bases from V and 6 bases from J; junction bases left unmatched: 8. CDR3 sequence (DNA): TGTGCCAGCAGTGGCGGACAGGGAGGACCCAATGAGCAGTTCTTC. Translation gives CASSGGQGGPNEQFF.